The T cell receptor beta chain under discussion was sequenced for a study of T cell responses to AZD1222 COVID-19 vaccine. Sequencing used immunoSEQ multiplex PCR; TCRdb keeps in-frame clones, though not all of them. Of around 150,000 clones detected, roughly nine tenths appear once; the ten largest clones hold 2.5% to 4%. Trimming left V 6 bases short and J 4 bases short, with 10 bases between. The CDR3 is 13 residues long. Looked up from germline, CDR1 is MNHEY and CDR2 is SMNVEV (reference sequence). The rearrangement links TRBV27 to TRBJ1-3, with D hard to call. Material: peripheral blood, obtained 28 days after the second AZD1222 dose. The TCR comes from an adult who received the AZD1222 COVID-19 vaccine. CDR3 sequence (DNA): TGTGCCAGCAGCCTACGGTCGGGAAACACCATATATTTT. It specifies CASSLRSGNTIYF.